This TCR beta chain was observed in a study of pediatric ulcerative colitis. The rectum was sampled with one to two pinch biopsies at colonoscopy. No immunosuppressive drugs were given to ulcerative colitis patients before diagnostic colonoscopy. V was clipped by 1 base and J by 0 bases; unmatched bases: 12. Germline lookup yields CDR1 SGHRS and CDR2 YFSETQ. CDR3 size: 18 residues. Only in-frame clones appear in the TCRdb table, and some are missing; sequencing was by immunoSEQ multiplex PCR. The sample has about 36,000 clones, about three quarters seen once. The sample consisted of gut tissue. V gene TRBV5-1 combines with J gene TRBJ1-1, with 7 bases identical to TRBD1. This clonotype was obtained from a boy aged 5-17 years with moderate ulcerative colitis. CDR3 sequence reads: CASSLTLQGPGVNTEAFF. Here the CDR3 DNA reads TGCGCCAGCAGCTTGACCTTACAGGGGCCTGGCGTGAACACTGAAGCTTTCTTT.